What follows describes a single TCR beta chain. Its antigen is currently unknown. The read comes to an end 3 residues before the CDR3 does, leaving the germline J gene to fill in the end. Germline CDR1 and CDR2: SNHLY and FYNNEI. The CDR3 is 13 amino acids. Trimming removed 8 bases at V and 5 bases at J, with 15 bases between. The data stem from a study of T cells in women clearing cervical HPV infection. Across the whole study: Cases: HPV16-related CIN3 or worse on histology, a couple of invasive cancers.

Notes on the study in general: Effector/memory and HPV-specific T cells were not isolated, and association timing is unknown. Controls had more TRBV6-7 (around 0.15%) than cases (approximately 0.11%). CIN3+ cases had significantly higher TCR repertoire richness than controls, but evenness did not differ.

Clones were sequenced by immunoSEQ multiplex PCR, and TCRdb holds only the in-frame ones, with some missing. The specimen's table records about 39,000 clones. This TCR was sampled from a woman between 18 and 75 years old with a cervical HPV16 infection that either progressed to CIN3+ or cleared (not recorded which). The J gene is TRBJ2-5, the V gene TRBV2, with D perhaps TRBD2 (5 bases). The sample comprised blood buffy coat. The CDR3 protein is CASSGVRPETQYF. Incomplete CDR3 DNA: TGTGCCAGCTCCGGGGTAAGGCCGGAGACC.